In its sample, the clone carrying this T cell receptor (beta chain) was seen a few times. CDR1 SGHVS and CDR2 FQNEAQ come from the germline V gene. CDR3 size: 17 residues. The V end lost 6 bases, the J end lost 1 base, and 20 bases lay between the germline ends. These data come from a study of early T cells in non-severe SARS-CoV-2 infection. Overall study context: Chains stayed unpaired after sequencing of bulk RNA from unsorted whole blood.

Via MiXCR, TCRdb re-called the 5' RACE reads, giving one row per CDR3 protein. The data contain 65,000 to 95,000 distinct CDR3 sequences, about a sixth of them singletons. This chain links TRBV7-8 with TRBJ2-3; D unclear. The origin of this receptor is an adult who was a healthcare worker with PCR-confirmed SARS-CoV-2 infection or an uninfected control (not recorded which). Sequenced sample: whole blood. In DNA form, the CDR3 reads TGTGCCAGCAGGGAATTACAGCTTAACGTTGGCACAGATACGCAGTATTTT. This translates into CASRELQLNVGTDTQYF.